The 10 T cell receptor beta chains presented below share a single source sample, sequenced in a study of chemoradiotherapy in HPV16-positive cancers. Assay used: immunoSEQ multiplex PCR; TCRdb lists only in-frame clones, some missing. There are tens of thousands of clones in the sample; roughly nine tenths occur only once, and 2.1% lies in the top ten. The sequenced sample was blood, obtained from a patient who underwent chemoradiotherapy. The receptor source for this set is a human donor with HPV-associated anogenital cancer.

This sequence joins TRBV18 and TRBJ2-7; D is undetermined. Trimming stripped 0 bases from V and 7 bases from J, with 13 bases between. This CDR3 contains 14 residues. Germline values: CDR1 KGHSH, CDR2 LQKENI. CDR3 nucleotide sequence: TGTGCCAGCTCACCACCAGGCCGAATCTGGGAGCAGTACTTC. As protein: CASSPPGRIWEQYF.

This CDR3 reads CASSYRRGGTGNTIYF. The CDR3, as DNA: TGTGCCAGCAGTTACCGCCGAGGGGGCACTGGAAACACCATATATTTT. The chain uses TRBV5-4 and TRBJ1-3; 7 nucleotides agree with TRBD1. The V gene's germline CDR1 is SGHNT and CDR2 YYREEE (reference sequence). V lost 5 bases, J lost 2 bases, and 10 bases stayed unmatched. The CDR3 contains 16 residues. Full variable domain (outside the CDR3, taken from reference TRBV5-4 and TRBJ1-3): ETGVTQSPTHLIKTRGQQVTLRCSSQSGHNTVSWYQQALGQGPQFIFQYYREEENGRGNFPPRFSGLQFPNYSSELNVNALELDDSALYLCASSYRRGGTGNTIYFGEGSWLTVV.

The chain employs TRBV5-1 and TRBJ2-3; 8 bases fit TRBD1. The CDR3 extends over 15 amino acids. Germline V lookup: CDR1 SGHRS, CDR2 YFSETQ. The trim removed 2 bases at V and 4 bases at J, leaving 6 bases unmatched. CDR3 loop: CASSLSGGVADTQYF. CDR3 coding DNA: TGCGCCAGCAGCTTATCAGGGGGCGTCGCAGATACGCAGTATTTT.

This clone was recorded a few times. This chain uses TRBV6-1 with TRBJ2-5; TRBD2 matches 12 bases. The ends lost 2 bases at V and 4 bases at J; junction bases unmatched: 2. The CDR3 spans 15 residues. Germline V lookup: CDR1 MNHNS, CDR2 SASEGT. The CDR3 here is CASSELAGGPETQYF. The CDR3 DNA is TGTGCCAGCAGTGAACTAGCGGGGGGGCCAGAGACCCAGTACTTC.

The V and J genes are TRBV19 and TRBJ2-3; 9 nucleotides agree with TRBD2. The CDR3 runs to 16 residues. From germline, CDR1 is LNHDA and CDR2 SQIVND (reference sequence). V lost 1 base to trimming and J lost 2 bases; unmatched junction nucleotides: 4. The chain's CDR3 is CASSIGAGGFTDTQYF. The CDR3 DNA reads TGTGCCAGTAGTATAGGAGCGGGGGGCTTCACAGATACGCAGTATTTT.

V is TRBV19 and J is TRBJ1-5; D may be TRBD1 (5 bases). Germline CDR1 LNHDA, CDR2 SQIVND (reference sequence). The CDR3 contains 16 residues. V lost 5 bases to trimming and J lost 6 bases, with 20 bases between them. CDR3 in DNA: TGTGCCAGTAGTCCTCTCCCCGACGGTGGGGGTCAGCCCCAGCATTTT. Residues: CASSPLPDGGGQPQHF.

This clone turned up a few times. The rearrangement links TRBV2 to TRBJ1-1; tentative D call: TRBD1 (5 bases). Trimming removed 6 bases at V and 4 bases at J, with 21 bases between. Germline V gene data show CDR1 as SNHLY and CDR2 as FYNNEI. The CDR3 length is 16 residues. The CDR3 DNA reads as TGTGCCAGCAGGGGGACGCCCGTTAAGGTGGTCACTGAAGCTTTCTTT. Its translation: CASRGTPVKVVTEAFF.

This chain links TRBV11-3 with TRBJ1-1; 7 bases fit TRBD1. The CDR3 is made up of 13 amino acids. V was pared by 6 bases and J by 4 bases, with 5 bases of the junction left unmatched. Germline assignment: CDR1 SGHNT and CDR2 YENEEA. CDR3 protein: CASSRGDSTEAFF. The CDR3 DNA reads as TGTGCCAGCAGTCGCGGGGACAGCACTGAAGCTTTCTTT.

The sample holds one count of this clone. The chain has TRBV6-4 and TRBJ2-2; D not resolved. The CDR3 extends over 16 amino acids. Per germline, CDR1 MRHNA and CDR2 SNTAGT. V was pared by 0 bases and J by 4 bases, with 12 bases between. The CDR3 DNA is TGTGCCAGCAGTGACTCGCGGACGAGGTCCACCGGGGAGCTGTTTTTT. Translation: CASSDSRTRSTGELFF.

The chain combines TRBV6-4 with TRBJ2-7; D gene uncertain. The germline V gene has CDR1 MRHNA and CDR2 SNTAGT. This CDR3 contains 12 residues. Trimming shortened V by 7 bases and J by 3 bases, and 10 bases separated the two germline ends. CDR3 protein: CASTEDLYEQYF. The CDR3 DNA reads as TGTGCCAGCACCGAGGACCTCTACGAGCAGTACTTC.